This T cell receptor beta chain was observed in a study of metastatic and nonmetastatic thyroid tumors. A single count supports this clone. From the PCR reads, TCRdb re-called clones with MiXCR. The sample consists of tens of thousands of clones, just under 30% of them appearing once. Thyroid surgery took place with no prior treatment in any patient. Germline V gene sequence: CDR1 DFQATT, CDR2 SNEGSKA (reference sequence). The CDR3 totals 15 residues. V shed 6 bases and J shed 7 bases, with 22 bases lying between them. The clonotype originates from a female donor with papillary thyroid cancer or a benign thyroid nodule (not recorded which). Some clones in this sample may be carry-over from other donors' samples. V usage is TRBV20-1 and J usage is TRBJ1-5; a possible D gene is TRBD1 (6 bases). Sequenced: blood. The CDR3 DNA sequence: TGCAGTGCCACACTATCTTTTGGACAGCCCCAGCCCCAGCATTTT. Encoded protein: CSATLSFGQPQPQHF.